One T cell receptor beta chain is described in this entry. Its antigen is not identified. The data belong to a study of T cell responses to AZD1222 COVID-19 vaccine. Whole-study results and caveats: Regions left unmutated in variants are reportedly the target of nearly half of spike-specific TCRs.

This CDR3 is built from 14 residues. Germline V lookup: CDR1 SGHAT, CDR2 FQNNGV. V shed 2 bases and J shed 0 bases, with 7 bases lying between them. Generated by immunoSEQ multiplex PCR, the TCRdb table keeps only in-frame clones and is missing some. The sample consists of some 150,000 clones, around 85% of them appearing once. Sequencing used peripheral blood, obtained after recovery from COVID-19. V and J are TRBV11-2 and TRBJ2-5, with no clear D. The sequence derives from an adult who had recovered from COVID-19. In nucleotides, the CDR3 is TGTGCCAGCAGCTTACTCTGGGACCAAGAGACCCAGTACTTC. Protein product: CASSLLWDQETQYF. The full variable domain, rest sourced from reference TRBV11-2 and TRBJ2-5, is EAGVAQSPRYKIIEKRQSVAFWCNPISGHATLYWYQQILGQGPKLLIQFQNNGVVDDSQLPKDRFSAERLKGVDSTLKIQPAKLEDSAVYLCASSLLWDQETQYFGPGTRLLVL.